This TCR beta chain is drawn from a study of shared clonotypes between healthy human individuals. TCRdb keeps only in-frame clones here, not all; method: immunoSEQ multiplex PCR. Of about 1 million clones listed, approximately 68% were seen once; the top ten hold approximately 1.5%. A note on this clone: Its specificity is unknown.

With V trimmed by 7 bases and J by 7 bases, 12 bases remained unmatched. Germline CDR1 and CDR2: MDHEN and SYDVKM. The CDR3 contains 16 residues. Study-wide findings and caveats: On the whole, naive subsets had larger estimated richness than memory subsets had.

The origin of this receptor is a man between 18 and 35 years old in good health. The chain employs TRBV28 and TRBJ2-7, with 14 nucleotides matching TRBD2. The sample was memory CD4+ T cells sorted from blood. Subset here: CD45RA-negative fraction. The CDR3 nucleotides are TGTGCCAGCAAGGGGCAGGGGACTAGCGGGAGTGGTGAGCAGTACTTC. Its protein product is CASKGQGTSGSGEQYF.